Listed here are 32 T cell receptor beta chains from one sample, sequenced in a study of CD8 T cells in ankylosing spondylitis. TCRdb re-analysed the 5' RACE reads in MiXCR, keeping a single row per CDR3 protein. The table has roughly 130,000 distinct CDR3 sequences, roughly an eighth seen once; the top ten hold 2.5% to 3%. Specimen: blood, either unsorted or a sorted T cell fraction (not recorded which). The source is a female donor with ankylosing spondylitis or in good health (not recorded which).

The table lists this clonotype with a few counts. The genes are TRBV29-1 and TRBJ2-3; D is unresolved. The CDR3 covers 14 residues. Germline lookup yields CDR1 SQVTM and CDR2 ANQGSEA. V lost 4 bases and J lost 0, with 11 bases in between. The CDR3 protein is CSVVGSPSTDTQYF. For the CDR3, the DNA is TGCAGCGTTGTGGGCAGCCCGAGCACAGATACGCAGTATTTT.

This clonotype turned up a few times. The junction differs from germline at one of its ends, possibly a read error. The J gene is TRBJ1-2, the V gene TRBV12-3 or TRBV12-4; possibly TRBD1 for D (6 bases). The CDR3 is 17 residues long. The DNA of the CDR3 is TGTGCCAGCAGTTTACCCACCACAGGCGGGGGGCTGGATGGCCACACCTTC. Amino acid sequence: CASSLPTTGGGLDGHTF.

This clonotype was observed a few times. This chain connects TRBV10-3 to TRBJ2-2; D may be TRBD1 (5 bases). CDR1 and CDR2 (germline): ENHRY, SYGVKD. CDR3 length: 14 amino acids. The V end was cut by 3 bases, the J end by 1 base, with 6 bases between. The CDR3: CAISEGQNTGELFF. In DNA form, the CDR3 reads TGTGCCATCAGTGAAGGACAGAACACCGGGGAGCTGTTTTTT.

About this clonotype itself: A much larger clone is a single base away; this may be a read error. The CDR3 here is CASSKVSGTRVGNEQFF. In DNA form, the CDR3 reads TGTGCCAGCAGTAAGGTCTCCGGGACTCGGGTAGGGAATGAGCAGTTCTTC. The V call is TRBV28, the J call TRBJ2-1; D is possibly TRBD2 (6 bases). Germline V gene data show CDR1 as MDHEN and CDR2 as SYDVKM. Trimming cost V 5 bases and J 7 bases, with 24 bases left between them. CDR3 size: 17 residues.

This clonotype was found many times. The chain has TRBV5-1 and TRBJ1-1; no clear D gene. Between the trimmed V and J ends, which lost 4 bases and 0 bases, there was a span of 13 bases. The CDR3 length is 15 residues. Germline lookup yields CDR1 SGHRS and CDR2 YFSETQ. DNA for the CDR3: TGCGCCAGCAGCATTTCCGCAGGAATGAACACTGAAGCTTTCTTT. As protein: CASSISAGMNTEAFF.

This clonotype was recorded many times. This sequence joins TRBV6-5 and TRBJ1-2; TRBD1 might be the D (6 bases). The V gene's germline CDR1 is MNHEY and CDR2 SVGAGI. CDR3 length equals 15 residues. Trimming stripped 0 bases from V and 6 bases from J, with 14 bases between. This CDR3 is CASSYSQGPTDGYTF. The CDR3 bases are TGTGCCAGCAGTTACTCACAGGGACCCACTGATGGCTACACCTTC.

This clonotype occurred a few times. The chain is built from TRBV6-1 and TRBJ2-2, with a tentative D call TRBD1 (5 bases). Germline loops: CDR1 MNHNS, CDR2 SASEGT. The V end lost 6 bases, the J end lost 4 bases, and 12 bases lay between the germline ends. The CDR3 has 14 amino acids. The CDR3 coding sequence is TGTGCCAGCAGCCCGTACAGGAGCACCGGGGAGCTGTTTTTT. The encoded protein is CASSPYRSTGELFF.

The chain recombines TRBV20-1 with TRBJ2-3; possibly TRBD1 or TRBD2 for D (7 bases each). There are 14 residues in the CDR3. Trimming stripped 4 bases from V and 4 bases from J, with 15 bases between. The germline CDR1 and CDR2 sequences are DFQATT and SNEGSKA (reference sequence). CDR3 in amino acids: CSANHRGGADTQYF. The CDR3 DNA reads TGCAGTGCTAACCACAGGGGAGGGGCAGATACGCAGTATTTT.

The table lists this clonotype with many counts. The rearrangement uses TRBV4-1 and TRBJ2-7; the D is unclear. V lost 2 bases and J 5 bases, leaving 13 bases between the germline ends. The CDR3 loop spans 14 amino acids. Germline V CDR1 and CDR2: MGHRA, YSYEKL. The CDR3 sequence is CASSQRVLLHEQYF. For the CDR3, the DNA is TGCGCCAGCAGCCAACGAGTTCTCCTACACGAGCAGTACTTC.

This clonotype was found many times. The V call is TRBV10-3, the J call TRBJ2-5, with D tentatively TRBD1 (6 bases). The CDR3 totals 15 residues. The germline V gene encodes CDR1 ENHRY and CDR2 SYGVKD. Trimming took 3 bases from V and 5 from J, leaving 16 bases between them. CDR3 protein: CAISDVRGFGETQYF. The DNA of the CDR3 is TGTGCCATCAGTGACGTCAGGGGTTTCGGGGAGACCCAGTACTTC.

This rearrangement joins TRBV5-1 to TRBJ2-5; D is possibly TRBD2 (5 bases). Germline lookup yields CDR1 SGHRS and CDR2 YFSETQ. V was clipped by 0 bases and J by 5 bases, with 8 bases between them. The CDR3 contains 13 residues. For the CDR3, the DNA is TGCGCCAGCAGCTTGGCGGGGATCGAGACCCAGTACTTC. Translating gives CASSLAGIETQYF.

The chain employs TRBV5-1 and TRBJ2-7; D is possibly TRBD2 (5 bases). Trimming took off 0 bases at V and 6 bases at J, with 7 bases between the two ends. This CDR3 is 12 amino acids long. Germline V gene sequence: CDR1 SGHRS, CDR2 YFSETQ. The CDR3 reads CASSLERAEQYF. The CDR3 DNA reads TGCGCCAGCAGCTTGGAGAGGGCCGAGCAGTACTTC.

This clonotype was detected ten times or more. A junction end diverges from the germline sequence, so it may reflect a read error. The rearrangement joins TRBV20-1 to TRBJ1-5, with D possibly matching TRBD1 (6 bases). The CDR3 totals 15 residues. Per germline, CDR1 DFQATT and CDR2 SNEGSKA (reference sequence). The CDR3 sequence is CSARDGQSNNQPQHF. The CDR3, as DNA: TGCAGTGCCAGAGATGGACAGAGCAACAATCAGCCCCAGCATTTT.

This clonotype occurred many times. The V call is TRBV5-1, the J call TRBJ2-7, with D perhaps matching TRBD1 or TRBD2 (5 bases each). This CDR3 spans 14 amino acids. Germline-derived CDR1 and CDR2 are SGHRS and YFSETQ. Trimming pared 4 bases from V and 1 base from J, leaving 12 bases between. The CDR3 spells CASSITGGSYEQYF. The CDR3 coding sequence is TGCGCCAGCAGCATCACTGGGGGATCCTACGAGCAGTACTTC. Together with reference TRBV5-1 and TRBJ2-7, the CDR3 gives the full variable domain: KAGVTQTPRYLIKTRGQQVTLSCSPISGHRSVSWYQQTPGQGLQFLFEYFSETQRNKGNFPGRFSGRQFSNSRSEMNVSTLELGDSALYLCASSITGGSYEQYFGPGTRLTVT.

This clonotype was seen many times. This chain uses TRBV3-1 with TRBJ1-2, with D unresolved. With 0 bases removed from V and 4 bases from J, the gap between germline ends came to 12 bases. Germline loops: CDR1 LGHDT, CDR2 YNNKEL (reference sequence). The CDR3 has 15 amino acids. This CDR3 reads CASSQDVAVPYGYTF. The CDR3, as DNA: TGTGCCAGCAGCCAAGATGTGGCAGTTCCCTATGGCTACACCTTC.

This clonotype was found a few times. V and J are TRBV7-9 and TRBJ1-4, with D maybe TRBD1 (6 bases). This CDR3 region has 16 residues. Trimming shortened V by 0 bases and J by 4 bases, and 12 bases separated the two germline ends. The germline CDR1 and CDR2 sequences are SEHNR and FQNEAQ (reference sequence). The CDR3 protein is CASSLAPGQLNEKLFF. The CDR3 nucleotides are TGTGCCAGCAGCTTAGCGCCCGGACAGCTTAATGAAAAACTGTTTTTT.

This clonotype appeared a few times. The chain is built from TRBV19 and TRBJ1-1; a weak D match, TRBD1 (6 bases). This CDR3 has 13 amino acids. V lost 6 bases and J 1 base, leaving 9 bases between the germline ends. CDR1 is LNHDA, CDR2 SQIVND, per germline (reference sequence). This CDR3 is CASRWTANTEAFF. In DNA form, the CDR3 reads TGTGCCAGTAGGTGGACAGCGAACACTGAAGCTTTCTTT. Together with reference TRBV19 and TRBJ1-1, the CDR3 gives the full variable domain: DGGITQSPKYLFRKEGQNVTLSCEQNLNHDAMYWYRQDPGQGLRLIYYSQIVNDFQKGDIAEGYSVSREKKESFPLTVTSAQKNPTAFYLCASRWTANTEAFFGQGTRLTVV.

This clonotype appeared many times. V usage is TRBV4-1 and J usage is TRBJ1-6; the match to TRBD1 covers 7 bases. After removal of 6 bases from V and 5 bases from J, the junction contained 4 bases not matched to a gene. Germline values: CDR1 MGHRA, CDR2 YSYEKL. This CDR3 has 14 residues. This CDR3 reads CASSLRGNNSPLHF. CDR3 nucleotide sequence: TGCGCCAGCAGTCTCAGGGGGAATAATTCACCCCTCCACTTT.

Only a few counts were recorded for this clonotype. J is TRBJ2-6 and V is TRBV20-1; D unresolved. The V end lost 1 base, the J end lost 1 base, and 11 bases lay between the germline ends. Germline-derived CDR1 and CDR2 are DFQATT and SNEGSKA (reference sequence). The CDR3 is made up of 16 amino acids. CDR3 bases: TGCAGTGCTAGAGGACGCATATCTTCTGGGGCCAACGTCCTGACTTTC. Its translation is CSARGRISSGANVLTF.

V usage is TRBV12-3 or TRBV12-4 and J usage is TRBJ1-6, with D possibly TRBD1 on 6 matching bases. The germline V and J ends were trimmed by 3 bases and 7 bases, with 13 bases remaining between them. CDR3 size: 15 residues. Here the CDR3 reads CASSFAGEKNSPLHF. CDR3 nucleotides: TGTGCCAGCAGTTTCGCAGGGGAAAAAAATTCACCCCTCCACTTT.

The genes are TRBV5-1 and TRBJ2-1, with 8 bases fitting TRBD2. The CDR3 is 16 residues long. J was trimmed by 4 bases and V by 5 bases; bases with no gene match: 11. Per germline, CDR1 SGHRS and CDR2 YFSETQ. CDR3 region: CASRVSIAGGYNEQFF. The CDR3 DNA follows: TGCGCCAGCAGGGTTTCTATCGCGGGAGGATACAATGAGCAGTTCTTC.

The rearrangement joins TRBV7-9 to TRBJ2-1; tentative D call: TRBD1 (5 bases). Deletions cut 3 bases from V and 6 bases from J, with 15 bases between. The CDR3 sequence is 15 residues long. The germline gives CDR1 SEHNR, CDR2 FQNEAQ (reference sequence). The CDR3 reads CASSFAVGRPNEQFF. As DNA, the CDR3 is TGTGCCAGCAGCTTTGCTGTGGGGCGCCCCAATGAGCAGTTCTTC.

This clonotype was counted ten times or more. This chain uses TRBV20-1 with TRBJ2-2; 8 bases fit TRBD2. Germline assignment: CDR1 DFQATT and CDR2 SNEGSKA (reference sequence). Unmatched junction bases numbered 15, after V lost 4 bases and J lost 8 bases. The CDR3 is made up of 16 amino acids. CDR3 in DNA: TGCAGTGCTACTTTAGCGGGGACCCTGCATTATGGGGAGCTGTTTTTT. Residues: CSATLAGTLHYGELFF.

Worth noting for this clonotype: Just one base apart from a much larger clone, this may be a read error. J is TRBJ2-3 and V is TRBV30, with D possibly matching TRBD2 (6 bases). The CDR3 contains 13 residues. V was pared by 4 bases and J by 0 bases, with 8 bases between. In germline, CDR1 is GTSNPN, CDR2 SVGIG (reference sequence). The CDR3, as DNA: TGTGCCTGGACTAGCGAGAGCACAGATACGCAGTATTTT. This sequence encodes CAWTSESTDTQYF.

This clonotype has a count of ten or more. The chain links TRBV20-1 to TRBJ2-1, with a weak D call TRBD2 (6 bases). The CDR3 length is 17 residues. CDR1 and CDR2 (germline): DFQATT, SNEGSKA (reference sequence). Trimming took 6 bases from V and 8 from J, leaving 29 bases between them. CDR3 nucleotides: TGCAGTGCCCATCGGGGCGTTGGGGGAGGATGGAGGGATGAGCAGTTCTTC. It translates to CSAHRGVGGGWRDEQFF.

This clonotype was counted many times. The chain couples TRBV7-9 to TRBJ2-7; 15 bases agree with TRBD2. Per the germline V gene, CDR1 is SEHNR and CDR2 is FQNEAQ (reference sequence). Trimming cost V 4 bases and J 11 bases; bases outside gene matches: 6. This CDR3 is built from 14 residues. The DNA for the CDR3 is TGTGCCAGCAGCTCAGGGACTAGCGGGAGGTCGGAGTACTTC. Its protein product is CASSSGTSGRSEYF.

This clonotype was counted between two and nine times. The CDR3 DNA is TGCGCCAGCAGCCCACTGACAGGGGGCAATGAGCAGTTCTTC. This sequence encodes CASSPLTGGNEQFF. The chain employs TRBV5-1 and TRBJ2-1; the match to TRBD1 covers 9 bases. Germline lookup yields CDR1 SGHRS and CDR2 YFSETQ. This CDR3 has 14 residues. V gave up 4 bases and J gave up 6 bases; unmatched junction bases: 5. Variable domain in full (rest from reference TRBV5-1 and TRBJ2-1): KAGVTQTPRYLIKTRGQQVTLSCSPISGHRSVSWYQQTPGQGLQFLFEYFSETQRNKGNFPGRFSGRQFSNSRSEMNVSTLELGDSALYLCASSPLTGGNEQFFGPGTRLTVL.

This clonotype was detected many times. The gene calls are TRBV27 and TRBJ1-5, with D unclear. The germline gives CDR1 MNHEY, CDR2 SMNVEV (reference sequence). The CDR3 consists of 13 residues. Trimming stripped 7 bases from V and 0 bases from J, with 7 bases between. CDR3 coding DNA: TGTGCCAGCACCACATTTAGCAATCAGCCCCAGCATTTT. Protein product: CASTTFSNQPQHF.

The V gene is TRBV12-3 or TRBV12-4, the J gene TRBJ2-5; a possible D gene is TRBD1 (5 bases). The CDR3 runs 13 residues. V gave up 5 bases and J gave up 2 bases, with 9 bases separating them. CDR3 in DNA: TGTGCCAGCAGTCGGGCAGGGCAAGAGACCCAGTACTTC. It codes for CASSRAGQETQYF.

With respect to this clonotype: The junction departs from the called germline gene at one end, perhaps through a read error. J is TRBJ2-2 and V is TRBV7-7; D unresolved. The CDR3 length is 15 residues. CDR1 SSHAT and CDR2 FNYEAQ come from the germline V gene (reference sequence). The CDR3 bases are TGTGCTAGCAGTAAAAATTCAGTGAACACCGGGGAGCTGTTTTTT. Amino acid sequence: CASSKNSVNTGELFF.

The chain couples TRBV29-1 to TRBJ2-7; a possible D gene is TRBD1 (5 bases). V lost 5 bases and J 2 bases, leaving 13 bases between the germline ends. The V gene's germline CDR1 is SQVTM and CDR2 ANQGSEA. The CDR3 loop spans 13 amino acids. CDR3 sequence (DNA): TGCAGCGTTTGGACACCCGGACCCTACGAGCAGTACTTC. It translates to CSVWTPGPYEQYF.

The chain is built from TRBV12-3 or TRBV12-4 and TRBJ1-2; D perhaps matches TRBD1 (5 bases). The V gene lost 1 base and the J gene lost 3 bases, with 9 bases spanning the gap. There are 14 residues in the CDR3. The CDR3 reads CASSLEVGHYGYTF. The CDR3 region has the DNA TGTGCCAGCAGTTTAGAGGTGGGGCACTATGGCTACACCTTC.